This T cell receptor beta chain came from a study of shared clonotypes between healthy human individuals. Methods used by the authors: Quality scores were absent from the junction-only immunoSEQ sequences, so filtering differed. Data came from immunoSEQ multiplex PCR; TCRdb stores just in-frame clones and leaves some out. D and trimming were read from the DNA, whereas the V and J calls and clone size are those reported in that table. The table records roughly 2 million clones, 95% of them present only once. There are 14 residues in the CDR3. The germline CDR1 and CDR2 sequences are LNHDA and SQIVND (reference sequence). With 10 bases removed from V and 4 bases from J, the gap between germline ends came to 17 bases.

Sequences were obtained from naive CD4+ T cells sorted from blood. Subset denoted: CD45RA+ positively selected. V is TRBV19 and J is TRBJ2-1; D is possibly TRBD2 (5 bases). The receptor was derived from a man between 18 and 29 years old in good health. CDR3 amino acids: CATSTSSPYNEQFF. CDR3 sequence (DNA): TGTGCCACTTCCACTAGTTCTCCTTACAATGAGCAGTTCTTC.